These 20 T cell receptor beta chains were all obtained from the same sample, sequenced in a study of shared clonotypes between healthy human individuals. The protocol was immunoSEQ multiplex PCR, while the TCRdb copy is restricted to in-frame clones and leaves out a portion. The sample includes some 2.1 million clones, over 85% of them seen just once. Sequencing input: naive CD4+ T cells sorted from blood. Noted subset: CD45RA+ positively selected. Receptors were obtained from a man between 18 and 35 years old in good health.

The chain employs TRBV28 and TRBJ1-6, with 10 bases that match TRBD1. The V gene's germline CDR1 is MDHEN and CDR2 SYDVKM. Trimming at V came to 3 bases and at J to 8 bases, leaving 13 bases not matched to a gene. CDR3 length: 18 residues. CDR3 region: CASSFPQGQGRRDSPLHF. The CDR3 nucleotides read TGTGCCAGCAGTTTCCCGCAGGGACAGGGGAGAAGGGATTCACCCCTCCACTTT.

This clone was seen just once. The genes are TRBV2 and TRBJ2-6; D gene ambiguous. CDR3 length equals 16 residues. Trimming left V 2 bases short and J 1 base short, with 9 bases between. Germline CDR1 is SNHLY and CDR2 is FYNNEI. The CDR3 reads CASSEIRVSGANVLTF. CDR3 DNA: TGTGCCAGCAGTGAAATTCGGGTATCTGGGGCCAACGTCCTGACTTTC.

As regards this clone: The same CDR3 can be traced to other DNA sequences in this sample. The DNA of the CDR3 is TGTGCCAGCAGCCCTACTAGCGGGGGCTACAATGAGCAGTTCTTC. The encoded protein is CASSPTSGGYNEQFF. The rearrangement uses TRBV7-2 and TRBJ2-1; 11 bases map to TRBD2. The germline V gene has CDR1 SGHTA and CDR2 FQGNSA. The CDR3 has 15 amino acids. V gave up 5 bases and J gave up 3 bases; unmatched junction bases: 3.

J is TRBJ1-4 and V is TRBV2, with unresolved D. In germline, CDR1 is SNHLY, CDR2 FYNNEI. Trimming shortened V by 3 bases and J by 8 bases, and 10 bases separated the two germline ends. The CDR3 has 13 amino acids. The CDR3 here is CASSEQLEEKLFF. Here the CDR3 DNA reads TGTGCCAGCAGTGAGCAGTTAGAGGAAAAACTGTTTTTT.

Comments on this clone: The identical CDR3 is also encoded by other nucleotide sequences in the sample. The rearrangement joins TRBV5-1 to TRBJ2-5; D call uncertain. The CDR3 is 11 residues long. Deletions cut 5 bases from V and 2 bases from J, with 4 bases between. Looked up from germline, CDR1 is SGHRS and CDR2 is YFSETQ. CDR3 nucleotide sequence: TGCGCCAGCAGGGCACAAGAGACCCAGTACTTC. Residues: CASRAQETQYF.

This clone occurred a few times. V usage is TRBV7-9 and J usage is TRBJ1-6; no clear D. The germline V and J ends were trimmed by 6 bases and 10 bases, with 16 bases remaining between them. Per the germline V gene, CDR1 is SEHNR and CDR2 is FQNEAQ (reference sequence). The CDR3 runs 14 residues. The CDR3 DNA sequence: TGTGCCAGCAGAGATGGTTTCGAGAAATCACCCCTCCACTTT. It yields the protein CASRDGFEKSPLHF.

The chain is built from TRBV5-1 and TRBJ1-3, with TRBD1 as a possible D gene (5 bases). The CDR3 is made up of 15 amino acids. V was shortened by 0 bases and J by 4 bases, with 11 bases between the two germline ends. Germline loops: CDR1 SGHRS, CDR2 YFSETQ. CDR3 DNA sequence: TGCGCCAGCAGCTTGGAAGCAGGGATGGGAAACACCATATATTTT. Its protein is CASSLEAGMGNTIYF.

This clone was detected once. V gene TRBV6-7 combines with J gene TRBJ1-4; 8 nucleotides align to TRBD1. TRBV6-7 is an ORF, with its function uncertain. V was pared by 10 bases and J by 8 bases, with 9 bases of the junction left unmatched. The CDR3 has 13 amino acids. As DNA, the CDR3 is TGTGCCACTACTCCGGACAGGGACGAAAAACTGTTTTTT. Residues: CATTPDRDEKLFF.

The rearrangement joins TRBV30 to TRBJ1-5; 8 bases are a match to TRBD1. The CDR3 loop spans 15 amino acids. With 4 bases clipped from V and 2 bases from J, the junction kept 7 bases outside the gene matches. The germline V gene has CDR1 GTSNPN and CDR2 SVGIG (reference sequence). The CDR3 is CAWTRTGGGNQPQHF. The DNA for the CDR3 is TGTGCCTGGACCAGAACAGGGGGAGGCAATCAGCCCCAGCATTTT.

The gene calls are TRBV10-3 and TRBJ1-3; no clear D. CDR1 is ENHRY, CDR2 SYGVKD, per germline. Trimming removed 3 bases from V and 2 bases from J, with 5 bases in between. This CDR3 region has 13 residues. CDR3 amino acids: CAISDGAGNTIYF. The CDR3, as DNA: TGTGCCATCAGTGACGGGGCTGGAAACACCATATATTTT.

This clone came up once. The chain combines TRBV19 with TRBJ2-1; 10 nucleotides line up with TRBD1. V lost 2 bases to trimming and J lost 7 bases; unmatched junction nucleotides: 11. The CDR3 is made up of 17 amino acids. Germline loops: CDR1 LNHDA, CDR2 SQIVND (reference sequence). The chain's CDR3 is CASSIISGTGVRNEQFF. DNA for the CDR3: TGTGCCAGTAGTATAATTTCCGGGACAGGGGTGAGGAATGAGCAGTTCTTC.

The chain uses TRBV5-4 and TRBJ1-1, with 9 positions matching TRBD1. The trim removed 4 bases at V and 6 bases at J, leaving 16 bases unmatched. CDR3 length equals 17 residues. Germline CDR1 SGHNT, CDR2 YYREEE (reference sequence). The CDR3 coding sequence is TGTGCCAGCAGCCCGGACAGGGGAGGCCCCACGTTGTCTGAAGCTTTCTTT. Residues: CASSPDRGGPTLSEAFF. Full variable domain (rest looked up from reference TRBV5-4 and TRBJ1-1): ETGVTQSPTHLIKTRGQQVTLRCSSQSGHNTVSWYQQALGQGPQFIFQYYREEENGRGNFPPRFSGLQFPNYSSELNVNALELDDSALYLCASSPDRGGPTLSEAFFGQGTRLTVV.

Remarks on this clone: This same CDR3 is encoded by further DNA sequences in the sample. The J gene is TRBJ1-4, the V gene TRBV7-9; no reliable D call. This CDR3 contains 12 residues. The germline V and J ends were trimmed by 0 bases and 10 bases, with 6 bases remaining between them. Germline V gene data show CDR1 as SEHNR and CDR2 as FQNEAQ (reference sequence). CDR3 bases: TGTGCCAGCAGCTTAGCGCTAGGAAAACTGTTTTTT. Amino acid sequence: CASSLALGKLFF.

This rearrangement joins TRBV28 to TRBJ1-5; D remains unclear. This CDR3 is built from 14 residues. V gave up 5 bases and J gave up 5 bases, with 13 bases separating them. Germline V gene sequence: CDR1 MDHEN, CDR2 SYDVKM. CDR3 nucleotides: TGTGCCAGCAGTGTACTCGGGCCGCATCAGCCCCAGCATTTT. Protein sequence: CASSVLGPHQPQHF.

The chain links TRBV7-3 to TRBJ2-1; 11 bases are shared with TRBD2. Germline V CDR1 and CDR2: SGHTA, FQGTGA. V lost 6 bases to trimming and J lost 2 bases; unmatched junction nucleotides: 6. This CDR3 has 16 residues. CDR3 amino acids: CASSFSSGGTYNEQFF. The CDR3 DNA reads TGTGCCAGCAGTTTCTCTAGCGGGGGGACCTACAATGAGCAGTTCTTC.

The J gene is TRBJ1-2, the V gene TRBV6-5; unclear D gene. V was pared by 8 bases and J by 0 bases, with 10 bases between. In germline, CDR1 is MNHEY, CDR2 SVGAGI. The CDR3 length is 13 residues. CDR3 in amino acids: CASRPGANYGYTF. CDR3 coding DNA: TGTGCCAGCCGTCCCGGCGCTAACTATGGCTACACCTTC.

The rearrangement uses TRBV10-3 and TRBJ1-1; D is unresolved. Germline V gene lookup returns CDR1 ENHRY and CDR2 SYGVKD. V was cut by 8 bases and J by 11 bases, with 15 bases left in between. This CDR3 has 11 residues. As DNA, the CDR3 is TGTGCCATCGGGTACGACTCCATGGCTTTCTTT. This gives the protein CAIGYDSMAFF.

J is TRBJ1-5 and V is TRBV6-6; 7 bases map to TRBD1. Germline CDR1 and CDR2: MNHNY and SVGAGI (reference sequence). The CDR3 extends over 15 amino acids. Trimming cost V 7 bases and J 5 bases; bases outside gene matches: 11. CDR3 sequence: CASNSGGGSYQPQHF. The CDR3 bases are TGTGCCAGCAATTCCGGAGGGGGCAGCTATCAGCCCCAGCATTTT.

The chain carries TRBV28 and TRBJ2-1; 10 bases map to TRBD1. Germline CDR1 reads MDHEN; CDR2 reads SYDVKM. The J segment lost 7 bases and the V segment lost 0 bases, leaving 3 bases of the junction unmatched. The CDR3 runs to 15 residues. The CDR3 spells CASSLWGQGRNEQFF. CDR3 bases: TGTGCCAGCAGTTTATGGGGACAGGGGAGGAATGAGCAGTTCTTC.

The chain has TRBV11-2 and TRBJ1-1, with D perhaps matching TRBD1 (6 bases). The CDR3 covers 12 residues. Trimming stripped 5 bases from V and 10 bases from J, with 14 bases between. Germline CDR1 is SGHAT and CDR2 is FQNNGV. CDR3 bases: TGTGCCAGCAGCCCAGGACAGAATCCAGCTTTCTTT. It specifies CASSPGQNPAFF. The full variable domain, completed using reference TRBV11-2 and TRBJ1-1, is EAGVAQSPRYKIIEKRQSVAFWCNPISGHATLYWYQQILGQGPKLLIQFQNNGVVDDSQLPKDRFSAERLKGVDSTLKIQPAKLEDSAVYLCASSPGQNPAFFGQGTRLTVV.